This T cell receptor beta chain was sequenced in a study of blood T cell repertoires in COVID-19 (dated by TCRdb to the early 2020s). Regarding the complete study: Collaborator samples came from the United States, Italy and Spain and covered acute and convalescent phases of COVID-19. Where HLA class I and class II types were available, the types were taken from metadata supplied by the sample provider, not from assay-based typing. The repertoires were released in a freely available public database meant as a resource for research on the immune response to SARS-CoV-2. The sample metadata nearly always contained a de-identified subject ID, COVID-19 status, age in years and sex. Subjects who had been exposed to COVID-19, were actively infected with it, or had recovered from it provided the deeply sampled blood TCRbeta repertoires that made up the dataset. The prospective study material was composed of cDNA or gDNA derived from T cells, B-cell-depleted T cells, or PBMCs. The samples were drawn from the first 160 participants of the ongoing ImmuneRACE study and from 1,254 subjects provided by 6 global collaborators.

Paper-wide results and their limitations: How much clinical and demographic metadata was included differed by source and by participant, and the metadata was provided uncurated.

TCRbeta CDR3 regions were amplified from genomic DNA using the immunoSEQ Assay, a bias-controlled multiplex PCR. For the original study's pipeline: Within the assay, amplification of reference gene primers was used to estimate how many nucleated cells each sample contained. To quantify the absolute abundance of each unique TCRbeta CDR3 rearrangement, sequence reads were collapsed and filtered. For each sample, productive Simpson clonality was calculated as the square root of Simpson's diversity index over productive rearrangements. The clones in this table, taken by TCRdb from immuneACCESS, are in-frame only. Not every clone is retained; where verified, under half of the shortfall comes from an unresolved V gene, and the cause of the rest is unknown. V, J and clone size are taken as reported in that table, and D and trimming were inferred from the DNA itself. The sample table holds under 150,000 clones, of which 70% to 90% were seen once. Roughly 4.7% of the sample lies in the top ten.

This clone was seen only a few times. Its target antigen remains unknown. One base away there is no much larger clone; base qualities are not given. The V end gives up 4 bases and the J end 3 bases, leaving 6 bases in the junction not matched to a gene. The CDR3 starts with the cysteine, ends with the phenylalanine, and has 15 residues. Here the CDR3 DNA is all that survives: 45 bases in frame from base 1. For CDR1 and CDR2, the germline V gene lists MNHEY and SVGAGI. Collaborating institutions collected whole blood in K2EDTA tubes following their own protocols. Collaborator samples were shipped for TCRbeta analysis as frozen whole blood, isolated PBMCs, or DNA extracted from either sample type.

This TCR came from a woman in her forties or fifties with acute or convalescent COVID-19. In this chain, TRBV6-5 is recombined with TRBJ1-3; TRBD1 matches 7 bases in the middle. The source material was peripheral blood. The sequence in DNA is TGTGCCAGCAGTTTAACCGGGACAGTTGGAAACACCATATATTTT. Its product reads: CASSLTGTVGNTIYF.